The 22 T cell receptor beta chains below all came from one sample that was sequenced in a study of shared clonotypes between healthy human individuals. Assay: immunoSEQ multiplex PCR; the TCRdb copy retains only in-frame clones and omits some. The sample carries approximately 530,000 clones, approximately 95% recorded once. The sample comprised naive CD4+ T cells sorted from blood. Subset meaning: CD45RA+ positively selected. The origin of the receptors is a woman aged 25 to 39 in good health.

Concerning this clone itself: Other nucleotide sequences from this sample produce the same CDR3. This chain uses TRBV27 with TRBJ1-2; possible D gene TRBD1, 6 bases. Germline lookup yields CDR1 MNHEY and CDR2 SMNVEV (reference sequence). The CDR3 length is 13 residues. The ends were cut back, 3 bases at V and 4 bases at J, with 9 bases in the middle. CDR3: CASSLRGGYGYTF. As DNA, the CDR3 is TGTGCCAGCAGTTTGAGGGGGGGCTATGGCTACACCTTC.

The V call is TRBV5-8, the J call TRBJ2-3; D remains unclear. Germline lookup yields CDR1 SGHTS and CDR2 YDEGEE. Trimming removed 2 bases from V and 2 bases from J, with 9 bases in between. The CDR3 loop spans 14 amino acids. The CDR3 sequence: CASSFGPDTDTQYF. The CDR3 bases are TGTGCCAGCAGCTTCGGTCCCGACACAGATACGCAGTATTTT.

The chain joins TRBV10-1 to TRBJ2-3; maybe TRBD1 (6 bases). CDR1 and CDR2 from the germline V gene are WNHNN and SYGVQD (reference sequence). The CDR3 sequence is 13 residues long. V gave up 7 bases and J gave up 0 bases, with 8 bases separating them. CDR3 DNA: TGCGCCAGCACCGGACAGAGCACAGATACGCAGTATTTT. This codes for CASTGQSTDTQYF.

The CDR3 protein is CASRGAFLETQYF. CDR3 bases: TGTGCCAGCAGGGGGGCGTTTTTAGAGACCCAGTACTTC. The V and J genes are TRBV2 and TRBJ2-5, with D possibly matching TRBD1 (6 bases). Per germline, CDR1 SNHLY and CDR2 FYNNEI. V gave up 6 bases and J gave up 4 bases, with 12 bases separating them. The CDR3 is made up of 13 amino acids.

The chain carries TRBV5-1 and TRBJ2-3; 9 positions agree with TRBD2. CDR3 length equals 15 residues. Germline V gene lookup returns CDR1 SGHRS and CDR2 YFSETQ. Trimming took 0 bases from V and 2 from J; bases not matched to a gene: 1. The CDR3 protein is CASSLGLAVTDTQYF. The CDR3 nucleotides are TGCGCCAGCAGCTTGGGACTAGCGGTCACAGATACGCAGTATTTT.

The V call is TRBV28, the J call TRBJ2-7, with 8 bases identical to TRBD2. The germline V gene encodes CDR1 MDHEN and CDR2 SYDVKM. This CDR3 has 18 amino acids. V shed 6 bases, J shed 4 bases, and the junction held 20 bases outside the gene matches. The CDR3 protein is CASSLWAEAGASIYEQYF. The CDR3 DNA is TGTGCCAGCAGCCTTTGGGCCGAAGCGGGAGCGTCAATTTACGAGCAGTACTTC.

This chain links TRBV21-1 with TRBJ2-7; the table's D call, TRBD2, was not checked against the DNA. TRBV21-1 is a pseudogene. The CDR3 spans 17 residues. CDR3 DNA: TGTGCCAGCAGACGCCCTCCGGAGCGGGAGAGGGGTTACGAGCAGTACTTC. The encoded protein is CASRRPPERERGYEQYF.

CDR3 protein: CASTKDRNYGYTF. For the CDR3, the DNA is TGTGCCAGCACGAAGGACAGAAACTATGGCTACACCTTC. The rearrangement links TRBV27 to TRBJ1-2; D may be TRBD1 (6 bases). Germline values: CDR1 MNHEY, CDR2 SMNVEV (reference sequence). V was clipped by 7 bases and J by 2 bases, with 11 bases between them. This CDR3 comprises 13 residues.

The chain couples TRBV10-3 to TRBJ2-7; D unclear. The CDR3 is made up of 14 amino acids. Trimming took off 2 bases at V and 2 bases at J, with 10 bases between the two ends. CDR1 and CDR2 from the germline V gene are ENHRY and SYGVKD. In nucleotides, the CDR3 is TGTGCCATCAGTGAGGTCGGCAGTCCCTACGAGCAGTACTTC. Translating gives CAISEVGSPYEQYF.

This chain links TRBV21-1 with TRBJ2-3; whether TRBD2, the table's D call, matches the DNA was not checked. TRBV21-1 is a listed pseudogene. The CDR3 contains 16 residues. The CDR3 region is CASSTRLAGERDTQYF. The CDR3 region has the DNA TGTGCCAGCAGCACTCGACTAGCGGGAGAGAGGGATACGCAGTATTTT.

The V call is TRBV7-8, the J call TRBJ2-1, with 10 bases fitting TRBD2. CDR3 size: 14 residues. Germline V gene lookup returns CDR1 SGHVS and CDR2 FQNEAQ. J lost 10 bases, V lost 10 bases, and 13 bases had no gene match. The DNA of the CDR3 is TGTGCCACGGGGGAGCGGGAGGGCCGGAAGGAGCAGTTCTTC. It is translated as CATGEREGRKEQFF. The full variable domain, its missing parts supplied by reference TRBV7-8 and TRBJ2-1, is GAGVSQSPRYKVAKRGQDVALRCDPISGHVSLFWYQQALGQGPEFLTYFQNEAQLDKSGLPSDRFFAERPEGSVSTLKIQRTQQEDSAVYLCATGEREGRKEQFFGPGTRLTVL.

V is TRBV6-1 and J is TRBJ2-3; no firm D call. Germline loops: CDR1 MNHNS, CDR2 SASEGT. CDR3 length: 14 residues. The germline V and J ends were trimmed by 7 bases and 6 bases, with 17 bases remaining between them. The CDR3 nucleotides are TGTGCCAGCACTCGAGGCGGCCCCTCGGATACGCAGTATTTT. This encodes CASTRGGPSDTQYF.

The chain recombines TRBV6-5 with TRBJ2-5; no definite D call. The length of the CDR3 is 14 residues. Germline V lookup: CDR1 MNHEY, CDR2 SVGAGI. Trimming took 0 bases from V and 1 from J, leaving 6 bases between them. CDR3 region: CASSYSAAQETQYF. The CDR3 DNA is TGTGCCAGCAGTTACTCCGCGGCCCAAGAGACCCAGTACTTC.

The chain links TRBV6-6 to TRBJ1-5; D is perhaps TRBD1 (6 bases). The CDR3 consists of 14 residues. Trimming took off 2 bases at V and 5 bases at J, with 10 bases between the two ends. In germline, CDR1 is MNHNY, CDR2 SVGAGI (reference sequence). As DNA, the CDR3 is TGTGCCAGCAGTTACGAGGGGGTCGATCAGCCCCAGCATTTT. It encodes CASSYEGVDQPQHF.

This CDR3 is CASSPGGARAYGGYTF. The CDR3 nucleotides are TGTGCCAGCAGCCCAGGCGGGGCCAGAGCCTACGGGGGCTACACCTTC. The J gene is TRBJ1-2, the V gene TRBV7-3, with D possibly TRBD1 on 5 matching bases. This CDR3 is built from 16 residues. Trimming removed 5 bases from V and 8 bases from J, with 24 bases in between. Germline CDR1 SGHTA, CDR2 FQGTGA.

The rearrangement uses TRBV29-1 and TRBJ1-1; 7 bases fit TRBD1. Germline-derived CDR1 and CDR2 are SQVTM and ANQGSEA. This CDR3 has 15 residues. The ends lost 6 bases at V and 4 bases at J; junction bases unmatched: 14. The CDR3 nucleotides read TGCAGCGTGAGACCAACAGGGGCTTCGCTCACTGAAGCTTTCTTT. Amino acid sequence: CSVRPTGASLTEAFF.

This chain uses TRBV28 with TRBJ2-2; D ambiguous. V was clipped by 3 bases and J by 6 bases, with 2 bases between them. Germline CDR1 reads MDHEN; CDR2 reads SYDVKM. The CDR3 is 11 amino acids. Written as DNA, the CDR3 is TGTGCCAGCAGTTTTTCCGGGGAGCTGTTTTTT. Encoded protein: CASSFSGELFF.

The rearrangement links TRBV5-4 to TRBJ1-1; the match to TRBD1 covers 9 bases. The CDR3 totals 19 residues. Trimming took 4 bases from V and 1 from J; bases not matched to a gene: 17. Germline values: CDR1 SGHNT, CDR2 YYREEE (reference sequence). CDR3 sequence: CASSGPGTGTYQGNTEAFF. For the CDR3, the DNA is TGTGCCAGCAGCGGTCCCGGGACAGGGACCTATCAAGGGAACACTGAAGCTTTCTTT. Full variable domain (outside the CDR3, taken from reference TRBV5-4 and TRBJ1-1): ETGVTQSPTHLIKTRGQQVTLRCSSQSGHNTVSWYQQALGQGPQFIFQYYREEENGRGNFPPRFSGLQFPNYSSELNVNALELDDSALYLCASSGPGTGTYQGNTEAFFGQGTRLTVV.

The genes are TRBV5-1 and TRBJ2-7; D unresolved. Looked up from germline, CDR1 is SGHRS and CDR2 is YFSETQ. The V and J ends lost 4 bases and 2 bases respectively, with 10 bases between them. The CDR3 is made up of 13 amino acids. The chain's CDR3 is CASSAYGAYEQYF. The CDR3 DNA is TGCGCCAGCAGCGCTTATGGGGCCTACGAGCAGTACTTC.

V usage is TRBV5-5 and J usage is TRBJ2-4, with 7 bases fitting TRBD1. The germline gives CDR1 SGHKS, CDR2 YYEKEE (reference sequence). V was pared by 0 bases and J by 4 bases, with 1 base of the junction left unmatched. This CDR3 has 14 amino acids. The CDR3 is CASSLGQGKNIQYF. The CDR3 DNA is TGTGCCAGCAGCTTGGGACAGGGTAAAAACATTCAGTACTTC.

V gene TRBV11-2 combines with J gene TRBJ2-3, with 7 bases identical to TRBD1. This CDR3 region has 15 residues. After removal of 5 bases from V and 4 bases from J, the junction contained 9 bases not matched to a gene. Germline V gene sequence: CDR1 SGHAT, CDR2 FQNNGV. The CDR3 protein is CASSPDRDWADTQYF. The CDR3 DNA reads TGTGCCAGCAGCCCAGACAGGGATTGGGCAGATACGCAGTATTTT.

This chain joins TRBV29-1 and TRBJ2-1; D is possibly TRBD2 (6 bases). The germline CDR1 and CDR2 sequences are SQVTM and ANQGSEA. Trimming cost V 7 bases and J 2 bases, with 12 bases left between them. The length of the CDR3 is 13 residues. CDR3 nucleotides: TGCAGCGGGGCACGCGGGGCCTACAATGAGCAGTTCTTC. Translation: CSGARGAYNEQFF.